Below, 17 T cell receptor beta chains from the same sample are listed, as sequenced in a study of T-cell reconstitution after alpha-beta-depleted transplantation in children. The library targeted TCRbeta and was prepared with unique molecular identifiers. TCRdb itself ran the PCR reads through MiXCR, one entry per CDR3 protein. Of 100,000 or so distinct CDR3 sequences listed, about 14% are singletons. Here the sequenced sample was PBMCs, mostly from graft donor cells, taken 180 days after TCRalphabeta/CD19-depleted stem cell transplant. Receptors were obtained from a male patient aged 2-15 years who had a stem cell transplant for acute lymphoblastic leukemia, so the T cells may come from the graft donor.

This clonotype was seen more than once but under ten times. This sequence joins TRBV15 and TRBJ2-5; 7 bases line up with TRBD1. The germline V gene has CDR1 LNHNV and CDR2 YYDKDF (reference sequence). CDR3 length equals 14 residues. V trimming: 1 base; J trimming: 1 base; junction bases outside the gene matches: 0. CDR3 DNA: TGTGCCACCAGCAGAGGGGACAGCCAAGAGACCCAGTACTTC. The encoded protein is CATSRGDSQETQYF.

The chain combines TRBV20-1 with TRBJ2-7; 8 nucleotides agree with TRBD2. Germline-derived CDR1 and CDR2 are DFQATT and SNEGSKA (reference sequence). This CDR3 has 13 residues. Losses at the gene ends were 5 bases for V and 5 bases for J; bases not matched to a gene: 8. The CDR3 region is CSAGSGDLDEQYF. The CDR3 DNA reads as TGCAGTGCTGGTAGCGGGGATTTGGACGAGCAGTACTTC.

This clonotype was picked up many times. The chain combines TRBV7-9 with TRBJ2-4, with 10 bases that match TRBD1. V shed 5 bases and J 1 base; nucleotides not matched to a gene: 8. Germline CDR1 SEHNR, CDR2 FQNEAQ (reference sequence). This CDR3 region has 17 residues. CDR3 loop: CASSPRTGGEAKNIQYF. CDR3 coding DNA: TGTGCCAGCAGCCCCCGGACAGGGGGAGAGGCCAAAAACATTCAGTACTTC.

A note on this clonotype: A read error may be the cause here, since a much bigger clone is one base away. As DNA, the CDR3 is TGCAGCGTTGGTCAGGGTAGGGAGACCCAGTCCTTC. This codes for CSVGQGRETQSF. The rearrangement joins TRBV29-1 to TRBJ2-5; D tentatively fits TRBD1 or TRBD2 (5 bases each). CDR1 is SQVTM, CDR2 ANQGSEA, per germline. The CDR3 has 12 amino acids.

This clonotype was detected a few times. The chain carries TRBV7-8 and TRBJ1-5; TRBD1 might be the D (6 bases). CDR3 length: 14 residues. V was clipped by 5 bases and J by 4 bases, with 12 bases between them. From germline, CDR1 is SGHVS and CDR2 FQNEAQ. CDR3 sequence reads: CASSHWGANQPQHF. The CDR3 DNA follows: TGTGCCAGCAGCCACTGGGGGGCGAATCAGCCCCAGCATTTT.

This chain joins TRBV5-4 and TRBJ2-7; tentative D call: TRBD2 (6 bases). V lost 0 bases to trimming and J lost 0 bases, with 10 bases between them. The germline gives CDR1 SGHNT, CDR2 YYREEE (reference sequence). The CDR3 has 15 residues. The CDR3 coding sequence is TGTGCCAGCAGCTTGGGTGGGGGGAGCTCCTACGAGCAGTACTTC. Translation gives CASSLGGGSSYEQYF.

The chain couples TRBV7-2 to TRBJ2-1; TRBD2 agrees at 12 bases. Trimming removed 0 bases from V and 12 bases from J; junction bases left unmatched: 9. The CDR3 runs 16 residues. Germline CDR1 is SGHTA and CDR2 is FQGNSA. The CDR3 region is CASSLAGTSGFSGQFF. CDR3 nucleotides: TGTGCCAGCAGCTTAGCCGGGACTAGCGGGTTCTCTGGGCAGTTCTTC. The whole variable domain, filled in from reference TRBV7-2 and TRBJ2-1, reads GAGVSQSPSNKVTEKGKDVELRCDPISGHTALYWYRQSLGQGLEFLIYFQGNSAPDKSGLPSDRFSAERTGGSVSTLTIQRTQQEDSAVYLCASSLAGTSGFSGQFFGPGTRLTVL.

This clonotype has just a few counts. This chain links TRBV9 with TRBJ1-1; maybe TRBD1 (6 bases). V was shortened by 3 bases and J by 6 bases, with 12 bases between the two germline ends. Germline CDR1 SGDLS, CDR2 YYNGEE. The CDR3 covers 13 residues. CDR3 residues: CASSARRGAEAFF. The CDR3 DNA follows: TGTGCCAGCAGCGCCCGGAGGGGGGCTGAAGCTTTCTTT.

This clonotype was seen only once. The rearrangement uses TRBV18 and TRBJ1-2; 10 bases are shared with TRBD1. V lost 3 bases, J lost 7 bases, and 11 bases stayed unmatched. Germline-derived CDR1 and CDR2 are KGHSH and LQKENI. The CDR3 totals 16 residues. CDR3 in DNA: TGTGCCAGCTCACCGCCAGACAGGGGGCAGATCTCTGGCTACACCTTC. It yields the protein CASSPPDRGQISGYTF. Looking up the rest from reference TRBV18 and TRBJ1-2 gives the full variable domain: NAGVMQNPRHLVRRRGQEARLRCSPMKGHSHVYWYRQLPEEGLKFMVYLQKENIIDESGMPKERFSAEFPKEGPSILRIQQVVRGDSAAYFCASSPPDRGQISGYTFGSGTRLTVV.

This clonotype has just a few counts. The genes are TRBV18 and TRBJ1-1, with TRBD1 as a possible D gene (5 bases). This CDR3 spans 13 amino acids. Germline loops: CDR1 KGHSH, CDR2 LQKENI. Trimming removed 6 bases at V and 6 bases at J, with 14 bases between. The CDR3 region is CASSTDLLAEAFF. In DNA form, the CDR3 reads TGTGCCAGCTCGACAGACCTCCTAGCTGAAGCTTTCTTT.

The chain uses TRBV27 and TRBJ2-1, with TRBD2 identical over 8 bases. The CDR3 covers 15 residues. The germline V gene has CDR1 MNHEY and CDR2 SMNVEV (reference sequence). The trim removed 3 bases at V and 6 bases at J, leaving 7 bases unmatched. CDR3 loop: CASSFGAGAGNEQFF. The CDR3 region has the DNA TGTGCCAGCAGTTTTGGAGCGGGGGCGGGCAATGAGCAGTTCTTC.

In this sample, this clonotype turned up a few times. The chain employs TRBV5-1 and TRBJ2-4, with a possible D match to TRBD2 (6 bases). V gave up 4 bases and J gave up 6 bases, with 8 bases separating them. Germline V gives CDR1 SGHRS, CDR2 YFSETQ. CDR3 length equals 12 residues. The CDR3: CASSLEGNIQYF. Here the CDR3 DNA reads TGCGCCAGCAGCCTGGAGGGAAACATTCAGTACTTC.

The rearrangement links TRBV12-3 or TRBV12-4 to TRBJ2-2; 8 bases align to TRBD1. The CDR3 covers 16 residues. V lost 5 bases and J lost 0; bases outside the gene matches: 5. CDR3 protein: CASSPDRGANTGELFF. In DNA form, the CDR3 reads TGTGCCAGCAGTCCAGACAGGGGAGCGAACACCGGGGAGCTGTTTTTT.

The CDR3 region has the DNA TGCGCCAGCAGCTTGGGCCTAGCGGGCTACACCGGGGAGCTGTTTTTT. Protein: CASSLGLAGYTGELFF. This sequence joins TRBV5-1 and TRBJ2-2; 8 nucleotides line up with TRBD2. Germline CDR1 is SGHRS and CDR2 is YFSETQ. CDR3 size: 16 residues. V lost 0 bases and J lost 3; bases outside the gene matches: 4.

Only a few counts were recorded for this clonotype. This chain joins TRBV5-1 and TRBJ2-1, with 12 bases identical to TRBD2. CDR1 SGHRS and CDR2 YFSETQ come from the germline V gene. The trim removed 4 bases at V and 9 bases at J, leaving 8 bases unmatched. This CDR3 is built from 15 residues. The CDR3 DNA reads as TGCGCCAGCAGCAAACTAGCGGGGGGTTCGGGTGAGCAGTTCTTC. This encodes CASSKLAGGSGEQFF.

This clonotype showed up many times. The chain recombines TRBV6-1 with TRBJ2-3; TRBD2 is a possible D gene (6 bases). V was clipped by 5 bases and J by 2 bases, with 17 bases between them. Germline V CDR1 and CDR2: MNHNS, SASEGT. CDR3 size: 16 residues. In nucleotides, the CDR3 is TGTGCCAGCAGTCGTACCGGGACTCGAGACACAGATACGCAGTATTTT. The encoded protein is CASSRTGTRDTDTQYF.

In its sample, this clonotype was seen a few times. V is TRBV5-1 and J is TRBJ1-1, with D possibly being TRBD1 (5 bases). With 4 bases removed from V and 1 base from J, the gap between germline ends came to 11 bases. Germline-derived CDR1 and CDR2 are SGHRS and YFSETQ. The CDR3 is 14 residues long. The CDR3 coding sequence is TGCGCCAGCAGCAGGGGTGTTCCGAACACTGAAGCTTTCTTT. Its translation is CASSRGVPNTEAFF.